One and the same sample provided the 31 T cell receptor beta chains below, sequenced in a study of control samples from healthy donors and cancer patients. Clones were sequenced by immunoSEQ multiplex PCR, and TCRdb holds only the in-frame ones, with some missing. This sample has 40,000 to 50,000 clones; roughly 94% occur once, and the top ten carry approximately 24%. The sequenced sample was blood. These receptors were collected from a man in his sixties in good health.

J is TRBJ2-3 and V is TRBV7-9; D unclear. This CDR3 region has 14 residues. The V and J ends lost 4 bases and 2 bases respectively, with 10 bases between them. Germline CDR1 and CDR2: SEHNR and FQNEAQ (reference sequence). This CDR3 reads CASSSETNTDTQYF. The CDR3, as DNA: TGTGCCAGCAGCTCGGAGACGAACACAGATACGCAGTATTTT.

The chain has TRBV5-1 and TRBJ2-7; a possible D gene is TRBD2 (5 bases). Trimming shortened V by 1 base and J by 6 bases, and 17 bases separated the two germline ends. Germline V CDR1 and CDR2: SGHRS, YFSETQ. This CDR3 contains 15 residues. The CDR3, as DNA: TGCGCCAGCAGCTTGTCCCGCGTCGGGGTGATCGAGCAGTACTTC. Protein: CASSLSRVGVIEQYF.

This sequence joins TRBV18 and TRBJ2-3; 9 nucleotides align to TRBD2. The CDR3 loop spans 16 amino acids. Germline V gene data show CDR1 as KGHSH and CDR2 as LQKENI. Trimming removed 3 bases from V and 1 base from J; junction bases left unmatched: 5. CDR3 in amino acids: CASSPRASGGTDTQYF. For the CDR3, the DNA is TGTGCCAGCTCACCCCGGGCTAGCGGGGGCACAGATACGCAGTATTTT.

The V call is TRBV20-1, the J call TRBJ2-5; 9 nucleotides match TRBD1. Losses at the gene ends were 3 bases for V and 4 bases for J; bases not matched to a gene: 6. From germline, CDR1 is DFQATT and CDR2 SNEGSKA (reference sequence). This CDR3 spans 14 amino acids. CDR3 residues: CSASPDRGGETQYF. CDR3 nucleotide sequence: TGCAGTGCTAGTCCGGACAGGGGAGGAGAGACCCAGTACTTC.

This chain uses TRBV11-3 with TRBJ1-5; 7 bases fit TRBD1. In germline, CDR1 is SGHNT, CDR2 YENEEA. V was pared by 0 bases and J by 6 bases, with 5 bases of the junction left unmatched. The CDR3 sequence is 15 residues long. CDR3 nucleotides: TGTGCCAGCAGCTTAGATGGGGCAGGGGGTCAGCCCCAGCATTTT. Encoded protein: CASSLDGAGGQPQHF.

The chain links TRBV5-1 to TRBJ2-3; 7 nucleotides align to TRBD2. V lost 1 base to trimming and J lost 0 bases; unmatched junction nucleotides: 5. Germline CDR1 SGHRS, CDR2 YFSETQ. This CDR3 spans 16 amino acids. CDR3 nucleotide sequence: TGCGCCAGCAGCTTGCCGGGAGGTACTAGCACAGATACGCAGTATTTT. Amino acids: CASSLPGGTSTDTQYF.

J is TRBJ2-3 and V is TRBV6-5; D possibly corresponds to TRBD2 (6 bases). Trimming stripped 8 bases from V and 0 bases from J, with 9 bases between. CDR1 MNHEY and CDR2 SVGAGI come from the germline V gene. CDR3 length: 13 residues. CDR3 bases: TGTGCCAGCCTAGCGCCTAGCACAGATACGCAGTATTTT. Protein product: CASLAPSTDTQYF.

This clone was seen just once. The chain uses TRBV27 and TRBJ2-5, with D perhaps TRBD1 or TRBD2 (6 bases each). This CDR3 spans 16 amino acids. The V end was cut by 1 base, the J end by 2 bases, with 14 bases between. The germline V gene has CDR1 MNHEY and CDR2 SMNVEV (reference sequence). This CDR3 reads CASSLWGGGGQETQYF. The CDR3 region has the DNA TGTGCCAGCAGTTTATGGGGTGGAGGGGGTCAAGAGACCCAGTACTTC.

This chain joins TRBV3-1 (or the pseudogene TRBV3-2) and TRBJ2-7, with 10 bases that match TRBD2. The CDR3 runs 15 residues. The V gene end was trimmed by 2 bases and the J gene end by 1 base; junction bases not matched to a gene: 2. CDR1 is LGHDT and CDR2 is YNNKEL in the germline V gene (reference sequence). As DNA, the CDR3 is TGTGCCAGCAGCCAACCAGCGGGGGGGTCCTACGAGCAGTACTTC. Translated: CASSQPAGGSYEQYF.

The V call is TRBV21-1, the J call TRBJ1-5. TRBV21-1 is flagged as a pseudogene. CDR3 size: 20 residues. CDR3 loop: CASSKYRGGRACYSNQPQHF. In nucleotides, the CDR3 is TGTGCCAGCAGCAAATACCGGGGGGGGAGGGCCTGCTATAGCAATCAGCCCCAGCATTTT.

The J gene is TRBJ2-7, the V gene TRBV11-2, with D perhaps TRBD2 (7 bases). Germline lookup yields CDR1 SGHAT and CDR2 FQNNGV. This CDR3 is built from 15 residues. Trimming removed 5 bases at V and 6 bases at J, with 20 bases between. The CDR3 here is CASSASGGKGSEQYF. The CDR3 region has the DNA TGTGCCAGCAGCGCCTCGGGGGGCAAAGGGTCCGAGCAGTACTTC.

The rearrangement links TRBV10-2 to TRBJ1-6; no definite D call. This CDR3 has 13 amino acids. Per germline, CDR1 WSHSY and CDR2 SAAADI. V was pared by 2 bases and J by 7 bases, with 6 bases between. The CDR3 region has the DNA TGCGCCAGCAGTGAGCCGGTCAATTCACCCCTCCACTTT. Residues: CASSEPVNSPLHF.

The J gene is TRBJ1-5, the V gene TRBV6-5; 7 nucleotides align to TRBD1. The V gene end was trimmed by 6 bases and the J gene end by 6 bases; junction bases not matched to a gene: 5. This CDR3 has 13 residues. CDR1 and CDR2 from the germline V gene are MNHEY and SVGAGI. The CDR3: CASSVQGIQPQHF. The CDR3, as DNA: TGTGCCAGCAGCGTACAGGGGATTCAGCCCCAGCATTTT.

The rearrangement links TRBV5-6 to TRBJ2-7; the D is unclear. V lost 2 bases and J 2 bases, leaving 8 bases between the germline ends. Germline values: CDR1 SGHDT, CDR2 YYEEEE. The CDR3 extends over 13 amino acids. Here the CDR3 DNA reads TGTGCCAGCAGCTTCCGGGCGGCCTACGAGCAGTACTTC. It specifies CASSFRAAYEQYF.

The chain joins TRBV21-1 to TRBJ2-5; the listed D gene, TRBD2, was not tested against the DNA. TRBV21-1 is recorded as a pseudogene. The CDR3 is 15 residues long. The CDR3 region is CASSTQLARQETQYF. CDR3 in DNA: TGTGCCAGCAGCACCCAACTAGCGAGACAAGAGACCCAGTACTTC.

This clone was seen only once. This sequence joins TRBV24-1 and TRBJ2-1; D remains unclear. The germline V and J ends were trimmed by 3 bases and 7 bases, with 3 bases remaining between them. The germline gives CDR1 KGHDR, CDR2 SFDVKD. There are 11 residues in the CDR3. The CDR3 DNA sequence: TGTGCCACCAGTGATACAAATGAGCAGTTCTTC. Its translation: CATSDTNEQFF.

This chain joins TRBV10-3 and TRBJ2-1, with 13 bases that match TRBD2. With V trimmed by 6 bases and J by 6 bases, 5 bases remained unmatched. CDR3 length equals 15 residues. Germline V gene sequence: CDR1 ENHRY, CDR2 SYGVKD. CDR3 nucleotide sequence: TGTGCCATCAGGACCGGACTAGCGGGGGTCAATGAGCAGTTCTTC. Residues: CAIRTGLAGVNEQFF.

The chain is built from TRBV27 and TRBJ2-3, with TRBD2 matching over 11 bases. CDR3 size: 15 residues. CDR1 is MNHEY, CDR2 SMNVEV, per germline (reference sequence). After removal of 7 bases from V and 3 bases from J, the junction contained 6 bases not matched to a gene. This CDR3 is CASTTRTSGTDTQYF. CDR3 DNA: TGTGCCAGCACCACCCGGACTAGCGGGACAGATACGCAGTATTTT.

In its sample, this clone was seen once. This sequence joins TRBV6-1 and TRBJ2-1; 7 bases line up with TRBD2. The CDR3 covers 16 residues. The germline V gene encodes CDR1 MNHNS and CDR2 SASEGT. The junction had 10 bases not matched to a gene; V was cut back by 2 bases and J by 6 bases. The CDR3 DNA follows: TGTGCCAGCAGTGAACGAGGTCTAGCGGCCTCCAATGAGCAGTTCTTC. Translated: CASSERGLAASNEQFF.

This chain connects TRBV5-1 to TRBJ2-1; TRBD2 matches at 8 bases. This CDR3 comprises 17 residues. Germline lookup yields CDR1 SGHRS and CDR2 YFSETQ. V lost 3 bases and J lost 7; bases outside the gene matches: 15. Written as DNA, the CDR3 is TGCGCCAGCAGCTCGCGGTCAGTCAGGACTAGCAGTAATGAGCAGTTCTTC. Its translation: CASSSRSVRTSSNEQFF.

The J gene is TRBJ2-1, the V gene TRBV7-8; 15 positions agree with TRBD2. The CDR3 runs to 20 residues. Germline values: CDR1 SGHVS, CDR2 FQNEAQ. V dropped 0 bases and J dropped 0; count of bases not matched to a gene: 6. This chain's CDR3 is CASSLARTSGRARSYNEQFF. CDR3 DNA: TGTGCCAGCAGCTTAGCTAGGACTAGCGGGAGGGCCCGCTCCTACAATGAGCAGTTCTTC.

The chain uses TRBV24-1 and TRBJ1-4; tentatively, D is TRBD1 (6 bases). CDR3 length: 15 residues. The V gene's germline CDR1 is KGHDR and CDR2 SFDVKD. Trimming took off 4 bases at V and 8 bases at J, with 16 bases between the two ends. The CDR3, as DNA: TGTGCCACCAGTGACCCGACGGGGACAAACGAAAAACTGTTTTTT. It specifies CATSDPTGTNEKLFF.

The chain carries TRBV7-9 and TRBJ2-1, with 8 nucleotides matching TRBD1. J was trimmed by 7 bases and V by 5 bases; bases with no gene match: 10. Germline CDR1 and CDR2: SEHNR and FQNEAQ (reference sequence). The CDR3 is 15 residues long. This chain's CDR3 is CASSLDRESRNEQFF. In nucleotides, the CDR3 is TGTGCCAGCAGCCTGGACAGGGAAAGTCGGAATGAGCAGTTCTTC.

The rearrangement uses TRBV6-4 and TRBJ2-6; tentatively, D is TRBD1 (5 bases). Germline V gene data show CDR1 as MRHNA and CDR2 as SNTAGT. The V gene lost 0 bases and the J gene lost 2 bases, with 14 bases spanning the gap. The CDR3 is 18 amino acids. CDR3 amino acids: CASSDSVGVITGANVLTF. CDR3 coding DNA: TGTGCCAGCAGTGACTCGGTAGGGGTTATAACTGGGGCCAACGTCCTGACTTTC.

In its sample, this clone was seen once. V usage is TRBV6-1 and J usage is TRBJ2-3, with D perhaps TRBD1 or TRBD2 (5 bases each). This CDR3 comprises 14 residues. V lost 2 bases and J lost 5, with 11 bases in between. From germline, CDR1 is MNHNS and CDR2 SASEGT. CDR3 residues: CASSEKMGVDTQYF. The DNA of the CDR3 is TGTGCCAGCAGTGAAAAAATGGGGGTAGATACGCAGTATTTT.

The chain has TRBV5-6 and TRBJ1-1; a weak D match, TRBD1 (6 bases). Per the germline V gene, CDR1 is SGHDT and CDR2 is YYEEEE. This CDR3 region has 16 residues. V was clipped by 0 bases and J by 5 bases, with 17 bases between them. CDR3: CASSLEGGTSITEAFF. CDR3 nucleotides: TGTGCCAGCAGCTTGGAAGGGGGGACGTCGATTACTGAAGCTTTCTTT.

This sequence joins TRBV3-1 (or the pseudogene TRBV3-2) and TRBJ2-1; 8 nucleotides agree with TRBD2. J was trimmed by 7 bases and V by 2 bases; bases with no gene match: 7. The CDR3 sequence is 15 residues long. Germline CDR1 is LGHDT and CDR2 is YNNKEL (reference sequence). CDR3 bases: TGTGCCAGCAGCCAACAAGCGGGAGTGAGTAATGAGCAGTTCTTC. This gives the protein CASSQQAGVSNEQFF.

This chain joins TRBV11-2 and TRBJ1-5, with unresolved D. Germline CDR1 is SGHAT and CDR2 is FQNNGV. The CDR3 sequence is 13 residues long. Trimming took off 5 bases at V and 3 bases at J, with 8 bases between the two ends. The CDR3: CASSLLFNQPQHF. The CDR3 bases are TGTGCCAGCAGCCTGCTCTTCAATCAGCCCCAGCATTTT.

This clone was seen only once. CDR3 loop: CSVEASTGDSEAFF. In DNA form, the CDR3 reads TGCAGCGTTGAAGCATCCACGGGGGACAGCGAAGCTTTCTTT. V gene TRBV29-1 combines with J gene TRBJ1-1; 7 bases are shared with TRBD1. V dropped 1 base and J dropped 8; count of bases not matched to a gene: 10. The CDR3 has 14 residues. Germline CDR1 and CDR2: SQVTM and ANQGSEA.

The chain has TRBV24-1 and TRBJ2-2; TRBD2 is a possible D gene (6 bases). The CDR3 loop spans 14 amino acids. Trimming stripped 8 bases from V and 5 bases from J, with 14 bases between. Looked up from germline, CDR1 is KGHDR and CDR2 is SFDVKD. CDR3 protein: CATTEGFPTGELFF. CDR3 nucleotide sequence: TGTGCCACCACGGAGGGATTTCCAACCGGGGAGCTGTTTTTT.

This sequence joins TRBV24-1 and TRBJ2-1; perhaps TRBD2 as D (6 bases). V lost 6 bases, J lost 7 bases, and 18 bases lay in between. This CDR3 is 15 amino acids long. The germline gives CDR1 KGHDR, CDR2 SFDVKD. CDR3 DNA: TGTGCCACCAGTTCCCCGCGGGACGCTACTAATGAGCAGTTCTTC. Its translation: CATSSPRDATNEQFF.